The 20 T cell receptor beta chains below come from one sample, sequenced in a study of tumor and adjacent non-tumor tissue in lung cancer. This sample's RNA came from whole unsorted tissue. Distant lung tissue was collected more than 3 cm away from the tumor edge. Three rounds of nested PCR, following a modified ARM-PCR protocol, produced the TCRbeta library. TCRdb recomputed calls from the multiplex PCR reads with MiXCR, one row per CDR3 protein. The data hold some 80,000 distinct CDR3 sequences, with over 65% observed a single time. The sample was distant non-tumor lung tissue. These receptors were collected from a man in his sixties or seventies with non-small cell lung cancer.

This clonotype was seen repeatedly, ten times or more. This chain links TRBV5-5 with TRBJ2-2; no clear D. The germline CDR1 and CDR2 sequences are SGHKS and YYEKEE (reference sequence). CDR3 length: 12 amino acids. Trimming left V 3 bases short and J 5 bases short, with 5 bases between. CDR3 sequence: CASSSPTGELFF. CDR3 sequence (DNA): TGTGCCAGCAGCTCCCCGACCGGGGAGCTGTTTTTT. The full variable domain, in which reference TRBV5-5 and TRBJ2-2 provide the parts outside the CDR3, is DAGVTQSPTHLIKTRGQQVTLRCSPISGHKSVSWYQQVLGQGPQFIFQYYEKEERGRGNFPDRFSARQFPNYSSELNVNALLLGDSALYLCASSSPTGELFFGEGSRLTVL.

As for this clonotype: The junction differs from germline at one of its ends, possibly a read error. The J gene is TRBJ2-2, the V gene TRBV11-3, with TRBD2 matching over 7 bases. This CDR3 is built from 16 residues. The germline gives CDR1 SGHNT, CDR2 YENEEA. For the CDR3, the DNA is TGTGCCAACAGCCGCCTACTAGCGAGAAAGACAGGGGAGCTGTTTTTT. It codes for CANSRLLARKTGELFF.

For this clonotype: An end of the junction differs from the germline gene, which may be a read error. This sequence joins TRBV6-5 and TRBJ1-4; D might be TRBD1 (5 bases). CDR3 length equals 17 residues. CDR1 is MNHEY, CDR2 SVGAGI, per germline. For the CDR3, the DNA is TGTGCCAGCAACCTACTCGGGAGGGGACGGCTTAATGAAAAACTGTGTTTT. Protein: CASNLLGRGRLNEKLCF.

Concerning this clonotype itself: The CDR3 ends on some other residue instead of the conserved phenylalanine or tryptophan, so this is likely a read error. The chain has TRBV13 and TRBJ2-7, with D perhaps matching TRBD2 (6 bases). Between the trimmed V and J ends, which lost 5 bases and 7 bases, there was a span of 15 bases. The V gene's germline CDR1 is PRHDT and CDR2 FYEKMQ (reference sequence). This CDR3 spans 13 amino acids. CDR3 in amino acids: CASSPLKLAEQYI. In nucleotides, the CDR3 is TGTGCCAGCAGCCCACTAAAGCTAGCGGAGCAGTACATT.

The V and J genes are TRBV6-2 or TRBV6-3 and TRBJ1-5; tentative D call: TRBD1 (6 bases). The CDR3 runs 18 residues. V was clipped by 9 bases and J by 0 bases, with 24 bases between them. Germline loops: CDR1 MNHEY, CDR2 SVGEGT. DNA for the CDR3: TGTGCCAGTTTTAGCCACCAAGGGGGACCTTATAGCAATCAGCCCCAGCATTTT. This encodes CASFSHQGGPYSNQPQHF.

The J gene is TRBJ2-5, the V gene TRBV5-6; D is perhaps TRBD2 (6 bases). CDR3 size: 14 residues. The germline CDR1 and CDR2 sequences are SGHDT and YYEEEE. Trimming removed 6 bases at V and 5 bases at J, with 17 bases between. Here the CDR3 reads CASNSMGGSETQYF. The CDR3 bases are TGTGCCAGCAACTCTATGGGGGGTTCGGAGACCCAGTACTTC.

The rearrangement uses TRBV6-5 and TRBJ2-6; TRBD1 agrees at 12 bases. Germline loops: CDR1 MNHEY, CDR2 SVGAGI. The J segment lost 14 bases and the V segment lost 4 bases, leaving 15 bases of the junction unmatched. The CDR3 extends over 17 amino acids. Here the CDR3 reads CASSSGTGGSGARLLTF. The CDR3 DNA follows: TGTGCCAGCAGTTCCGGGACAGGGGGCTCTGGGGCCAGGCTCCTGACTTTC.

A word on this clonotype: This is likely a read error, given that the CDR3 carries no conserved phenylalanine or tryptophan at its end. This chain uses TRBV10-2 with TRBJ2-1; D could derive from TRBD1 or TRBD2 (5 bases each). Between the trimmed V and J ends, which lost 6 bases and 8 bases, there was a span of 20 bases. Per germline, CDR1 WSHSY and CDR2 SAAADI. This CDR3 is 15 amino acids long. In nucleotides, the CDR3 is TGCGCCAGCAGGACCCCGGGACCCTCTTCTTATGAGCAGTTCATC. This translates into CASRTPGPSSYEQFI.

In regard to this clonotype: A much larger clonotype is one base distant, so this may be a read error. The chain recombines TRBV14 with TRBJ2-7; possibly TRBD1 for D (6 bases). Germline CDR1 and CDR2: SGHDN and FVKESK. This CDR3 spans 13 amino acids. This CDR3 reads CASSHREKYEHYF. CDR3 nucleotide sequence: TGTGCCAGCAGTCACAGGGAAAAGTACGAGCACTACTTC.

Comments on this clonotype: The CDR3 carries no conserved terminal phenylalanine or tryptophan, so it likely arises from a read error. The V gene is TRBV6-6, the J gene TRBJ1-1; D is ambiguous. This CDR3 contains 17 residues. CDR1 and CDR2 (germline): MNHNY, SVGAGI (reference sequence). For the CDR3, the DNA is TGTGCCAGGAGTTACCCCGTTAGCTCCGGATTGGACACTGAAGCTTTCTAT. Its protein product is CARSYPVSSGLDTEAFY.

V gene TRBV11-3 combines with J gene TRBJ2-2; 9 nucleotides match TRBD2. The CDR3 totals 16 residues. Germline-derived CDR1 and CDR2 are SGHNT and YENEEA. V gave up 9 bases and J gave up 14 bases; unmatched junction bases: 22. CDR3 DNA sequence: TGTGCCAGTAGCGGCCGGGCGGTAGCGGGGGCCGCGGAACTGTTTTTT. Encoded protein: CASSGRAVAGAAELFF. Full variable domain (outside the CDR3, taken from reference TRBV11-3 and TRBJ2-2): EAGVVQSPRYKIIEKKQPVAFWCNPISGHNTLYWYLQNLGQGPELLIRYENEEAVDDSQLPKDRFSAERLKGVDSTLKIQPAELGDSAVYLCASSGRAVAGAAELFFGEGSRLTVL.

To note about this clonotype: Relative to the germline gene, one junction end is altered; a read error may explain this. J is TRBJ2-5 and V is TRBV29-1; weak D call: TRBD1 (6 bases). The CDR3 runs to 13 residues. CDR1 SQVTM and CDR2 ANQGSEA come from the germline V gene. The CDR3 loop reads CTVADRFQETQYF. DNA of the CDR3: TGCACTGTGGCCGACAGGTTCCAAGAGACCCAATATTTC.

Turning to this clonotype: The junction departs from the called germline gene at one end, perhaps through a read error. This chain connects TRBV11-1 to TRBJ1-1; D is possibly TRBD1 (6 bases). The CDR3 consists of 16 residues. CDR1 is SGHAT and CDR2 is FQDESV in the germline V gene (reference sequence). Written as DNA, the CDR3 is TGTGCCGGCAGGTTGGGACAATGGGGCGTGAACACTGAAGCTTTCTTT. This gives the protein CAGRLGQWGVNTEAFF.

This chain uses TRBV11-2 with TRBJ2-5; D is uncertain. The CDR3 has 14 amino acids. Germline CDR1 and CDR2: SGHAT and FQNNGV. V was trimmed by 5 bases and J by 4 bases, leaving 14 bases between them. This CDR3 reads CASSPPVGRETQYF. CDR3 nucleotide sequence: TGTGCCAGCAGCCCCCCGGTGGGCCGAGAGACCCAGTACTTC.

A word on this clonotype: Because it lacks the conserved phenylalanine or tryptophan at the end, this CDR3 is likely a read error. The V call is TRBV11-2, the J call TRBJ2-2; 7 positions match TRBD1. Germline CDR1 is SGHAT and CDR2 is FQNNGV. This CDR3 is built from 16 residues. CDR3 in DNA: TGTGCCAGCATCTTAGTGGGCACAGGGGTTGGCGTGGAGCTGTTTCTT. Residues: CASILVGTGVGVELFL.

The chain employs TRBV5-5 and TRBJ1-1; 7 nucleotides align to TRBD1. CDR1 SGHKS and CDR2 YYEKEE come from the germline V gene (reference sequence). The V and J ends lost 6 bases and 3 bases, in that order; junction bases with no gene match: 8. This CDR3 spans 14 amino acids. The CDR3 nucleotides are TGTGCCAGCAACAGGACAGGCGTGTACACTGAAGCTTTCTTT. As protein: CASNRTGVYTEAFF.

In regard to this clonotype: This could be a read error, since a much larger clone is one nucleotide away. The chain is built from TRBV6-1 and TRBJ1-2; D gene uncertain. Per the germline V gene, CDR1 is MNHNS and CDR2 is SASEGT. The length of the CDR3 is 13 residues. The CDR3 coding sequence is TGTGCCAGCAGTAAGCTAGTGGACTATGACTACACCTTC. Protein product: CASSKLVDYDYTF.

A word on this clonotype: This may arise from a read error, as a much more abundant clone is one base away. The chain has TRBV24-1 and TRBJ2-3; no clear D gene. This CDR3 comprises 16 residues. Germline V gives CDR1 KGHDR, CDR2 SFDVKD. The CDR3 DNA is TGTGCCACCAGTGATCCGAGAGGCCTATTTACAGATATGCAGTATTTT. It specifies CATSDPRGLFTDMQYF.

This clonotype has only a few counts. A read error may be the cause here, since a much bigger clone is one base away. The chain is built from TRBV6-1 and TRBJ1-1, with D perhaps matching TRBD1 (5 bases). There are 16 residues in the CDR3. V lost 3 bases and J lost 2, with 16 bases in between. The germline gives CDR1 MNHNS, CDR2 SASEGT. CDR3 in amino acids: CASSDLQGNLNTEAFF. The CDR3 DNA follows: TGTGCCAGCAGTGATCTTCAGGGAAATCTTAACACTGAAGCTTTCTTT.

On this clonotype: An end of the junction differs from the germline gene, which may be a read error. The chain joins TRBV11-2 to TRBJ1-6; perhaps TRBD1 as D (6 bases). Germline CDR1 is SGHAT and CDR2 is FQNNGV. The CDR3 is 17 residues long. The DNA for the CDR3 is TGTGCCAGCAACTTAGTCCGACAGGCGGCTAATAATTCATCCCTCCACTTT. Residues: CASNLVRQAANNSSLHF.